This TCR beta chain was profiled in a study of CD8+ T cells in alopecia areata. Study details: Treatment comprised oral tofacitinib, 5 to 10 mg twice daily, in treated patients. The study gave tofacitinib for 6 to 18 months, then 6 months off drug.

The V segment lost 2 bases and the J segment 7 bases; nucleotides outside the gene matches: 6. Germline V gives CDR1 LNHNV, CDR2 YYDKDF (reference sequence). The CDR3 sequence is 14 residues long. Specimens obtained from alopecia areata patients comprised lesional scalp punch biopsies and peripheral blood. RNA extraction was followed by reverse transcription into cDNA, which acted as the sequencing template. The table came from immunoSEQ multiplex PCR; TCRdb's copy has only in-frame clones and leaves some out. There are roughly 250,000 clones in the sample; less than 80% occur only once, and 1% to 1.5% lies in the top ten.

V usage is TRBV15 and J usage is TRBJ2-5, with 8 bases fitting TRBD2. The sample was CD4+ T cells sorted from blood, taken at week 0. The sequence was collected from a human donor with alopecia areata. This chain's CDR3 is CATSRPSGGGTQYF. In DNA form, the CDR3 reads TGTGCCACCAGCAGACCCAGCGGGGGAGGGACCCAGTACTTC.